This TCR beta chain was sequenced for a study of blood T cell repertoires in COVID-19. Study context: Italy, Spain and the United States were the sources of the convalescent and acute COVID-19 samples. Sample material is recorded as cDNA or gDNA derived from T cells, B-cell-depleted T cells, or PBMCs.

In the original analysis: Estimates of nucleated cell counts were drawn from the amplification of reference gene primers. Method: immunoSEQ multiplex PCR; TCRdb's copy keeps in-frame clones and lacks some. The V and J calls and clone size come from that table; D and trimming were worked out from the DNA. The sample lists roughly 53,000 clones, around 84% occurring once. Germline V lookup: CDR1 SEHNR, CDR2 FQNEAQ (reference sequence). The V gene lost 4 bases and the J gene lost 6 bases, with 15 bases spanning the gap. The CDR3 extends over 15 amino acids. The chain is built from TRBV7-9 and TRBJ1-4; tentatively, D is TRBD1 (5 bases). This sequence originates from a man aged 45-65 years with acute or convalescent COVID-19. The sample comprised peripheral blood. The CDR3 loop reads CASSSTDTGDEKLFF. Written as DNA, the CDR3 is TGTGCCAGCAGCTCGACAGACACTGGGGATGAAAAACTGTTTTTT.